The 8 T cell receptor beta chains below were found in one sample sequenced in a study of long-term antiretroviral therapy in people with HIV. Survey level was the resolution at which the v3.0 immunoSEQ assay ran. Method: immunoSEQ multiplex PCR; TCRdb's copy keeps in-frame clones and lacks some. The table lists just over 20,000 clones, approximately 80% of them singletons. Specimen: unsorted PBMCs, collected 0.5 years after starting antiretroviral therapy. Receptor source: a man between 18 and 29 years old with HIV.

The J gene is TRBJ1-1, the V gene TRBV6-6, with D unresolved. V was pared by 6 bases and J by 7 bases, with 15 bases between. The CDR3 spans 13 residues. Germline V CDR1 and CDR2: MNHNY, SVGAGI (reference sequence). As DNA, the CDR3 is TGTGCCAGCAGATCCTCACCGGGAGGTGAAGCTTTCTTT. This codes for CASRSSPGGEAFF.

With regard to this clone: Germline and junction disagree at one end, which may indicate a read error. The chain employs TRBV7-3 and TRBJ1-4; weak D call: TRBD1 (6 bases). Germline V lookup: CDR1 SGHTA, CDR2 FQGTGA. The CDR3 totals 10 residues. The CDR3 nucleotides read TGTGCCAGCAGCTTAGGGGGCCGGGTTTTT. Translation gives CASSLGGRVF.

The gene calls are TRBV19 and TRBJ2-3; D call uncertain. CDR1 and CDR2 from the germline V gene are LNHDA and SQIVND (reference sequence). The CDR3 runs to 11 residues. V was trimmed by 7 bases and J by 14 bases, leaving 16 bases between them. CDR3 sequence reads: CASKLSTKWYF. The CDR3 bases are TGTGCCAGTAAGCTTAGCACTAAGTGGTATTTT.

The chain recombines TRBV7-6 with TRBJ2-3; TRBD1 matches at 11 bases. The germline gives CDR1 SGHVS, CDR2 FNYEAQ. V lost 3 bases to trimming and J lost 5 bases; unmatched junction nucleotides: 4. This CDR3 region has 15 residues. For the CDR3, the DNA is TGTGCCAGCAGCTTGGGACAGGGGGGACTAGATACGCAGTATTTT. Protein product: CASSLGQGGLDTQYF.

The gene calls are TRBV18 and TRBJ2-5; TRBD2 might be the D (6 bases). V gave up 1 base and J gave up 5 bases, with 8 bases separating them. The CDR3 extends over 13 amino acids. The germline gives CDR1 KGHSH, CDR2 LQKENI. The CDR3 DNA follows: TGTGCCAGCTCACCACGCGGGACGGAGACCCAGTACTTC. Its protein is CASSPRGTETQYF.

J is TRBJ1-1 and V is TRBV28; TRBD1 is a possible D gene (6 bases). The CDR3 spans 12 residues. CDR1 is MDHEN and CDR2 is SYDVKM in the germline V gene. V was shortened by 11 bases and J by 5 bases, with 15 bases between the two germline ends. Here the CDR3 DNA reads TGTGCCGGGGGCCCAGGGTTGACTGAAGCTTTCTTT. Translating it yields CAGGPGLTEAFF.

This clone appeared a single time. The CDR3 DNA reads TGTGCCACCAGCAGAGAACAACCGGGACAGGGAAGGTACGAGCAGTACTTC. The encoded protein is CATSREQPGQGRYEQYF. The V gene is TRBV15, the J gene TRBJ2-7, with 9 bases lining up with TRBD1. Germline-derived CDR1 and CDR2 are LNHNV and YYDKDF (reference sequence). CDR3 length: 17 residues. With V trimmed by 0 bases and J by 4 bases, 10 bases remained unmatched.

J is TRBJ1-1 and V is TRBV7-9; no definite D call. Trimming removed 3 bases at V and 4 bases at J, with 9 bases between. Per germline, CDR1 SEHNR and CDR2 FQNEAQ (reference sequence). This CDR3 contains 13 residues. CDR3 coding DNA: TGTGCCAGCAGCTTCAGTACTTCCACTGAAGCTTTCTTT. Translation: CASSFSTSTEAFF.